This T cell receptor beta chain was observed in a study of cytomegalovirus exposure and HLA in healthy donors. Study-level points and caveats: It was reported that the classifier diagnosed cytomegalovirus status with high specificity and sensitivity in both the original and validation cohorts. Cytomegalovirus-associated TCR beta chains were listed, numbering 164. Most sequenced TCRs were rare (though some public TCRs occurred in many donors).

The donors were part of the validation cohort of over a hundred subjects. That cohort was separate from the first cohort, which comprised fewer than 800 subjects. Germline V gives CDR1 MNHNY, CDR2 SVGAGI (reference sequence). V dropped 5 bases and J dropped 4 bases, with 14 bases sitting between them. This CDR3 spans 15 amino acids. Clones were read by immunoSEQ multiplex PCR, and TCRdb kept only the in-frame ones, dropping some. The data contain over 100,000 clones, roughly 90% of them singletons. About this clone: Its antigen is not known.

This TCR came from a woman in her late teens or twenties in good health and CMV-seronegative. V is TRBV6-6 and J is TRBJ2-2; D is perhaps TRBD1 (5 bases). The sample comprised PBMCs. CDR3 sequence (DNA): TGTGCCAGCAGTAGCCGGACAAAAACCACCGGGGAGCTGTTTTTT. Translation: CASSSRTKTTGELFF.